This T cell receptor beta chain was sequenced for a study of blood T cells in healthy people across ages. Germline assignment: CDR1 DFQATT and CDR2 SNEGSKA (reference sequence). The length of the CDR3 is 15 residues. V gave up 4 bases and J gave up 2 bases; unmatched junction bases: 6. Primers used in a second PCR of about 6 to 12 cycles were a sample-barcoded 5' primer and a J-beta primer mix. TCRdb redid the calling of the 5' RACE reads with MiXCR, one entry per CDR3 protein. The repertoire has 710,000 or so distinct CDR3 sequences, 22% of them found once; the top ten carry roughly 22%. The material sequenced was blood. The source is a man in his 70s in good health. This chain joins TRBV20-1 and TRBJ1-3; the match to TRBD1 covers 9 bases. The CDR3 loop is CSAIGTGFAGNTIYF. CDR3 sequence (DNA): TGCAGTGCTATAGGGACAGGGTTTGCTGGAAACACCATATATTTT.